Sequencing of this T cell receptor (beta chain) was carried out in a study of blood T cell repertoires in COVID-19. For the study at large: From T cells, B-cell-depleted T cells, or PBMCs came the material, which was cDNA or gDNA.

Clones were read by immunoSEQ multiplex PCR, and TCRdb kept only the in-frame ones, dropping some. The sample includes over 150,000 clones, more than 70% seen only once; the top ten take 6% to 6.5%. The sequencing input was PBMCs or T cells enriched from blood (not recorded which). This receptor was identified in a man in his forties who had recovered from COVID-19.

The CDR3 sequence is CASSLERDGTEAFF. As DNA, the CDR3 is TGTGCCAGCAGCTTGGAGAGGGATGGTACTGAAGCTTTCTTT. The chain combines TRBV5-4 with TRBJ1-1; no firm D call. This CDR3 is built from 14 residues. The V gene's germline CDR1 is SGHNT and CDR2 YYREEE (reference sequence). V lost 0 bases to trimming and J lost 5 bases, with 11 bases between them. Combining the CDR3 with reference TRBV5-4 and TRBJ1-1 gives the whole variable domain ETGVTQSPTHLIKTRGQQVTLRCSSQSGHNTVSWYQQALGQGPQFIFQYYREEENGRGNFPPRFSGLQFPNYSSELNVNALELDDSALYLCASSLERDGTEAFFGQGTRLTVV.